The 15 T cell receptor beta chains listed next were all sequenced from one sample in a study of molecular identifiers for immune sequencing clone quantification. TCRdb re-called the PCR reads with MiXCR, one entry per CDR3 protein. The sample consists of approximately 54,000 distinct CDR3 sequences, almost 25% of them appearing once. The sample comprised naive CD8+ T cells from blood, with Jurkat cell RNA spiked in. The subset was: FACS-sorted CD8+CD4-CCR7+CD45RA+ naive T cells. The receptors derive from a human donor in good health. Some libraries in this study had Jurkat cell RNA spiked in.

J is TRBJ1-1 and V is TRBV4-2, with D perhaps matching TRBD1 (6 bases). Germline loops: CDR1 LGHNA, CDR2 YNFKEQ. The CDR3 has 12 residues. The ends were cut back, 4 bases at V and 9 bases at J, with 12 bases in the middle. CDR3: CASSPGGAKAFF. The CDR3 region has the DNA TGTGCCAGCAGCCCTGGGGGGGCTAAAGCTTTCTTT.

This clonotype was observed a few times. The V and J genes are TRBV12-3 or TRBV12-4 and TRBJ2-1; perhaps D is TRBD1 or TRBD2 (5 bases each). Trimming took 2 bases from V and 6 from J, leaving 11 bases between them. The CDR3 extends over 14 amino acids. In nucleotides, the CDR3 is TGTGCCAGCAGTTTAAGACTTGGGGGCAATGAGCAGTTCTTC. The encoded protein is CASSLRLGGNEQFF.

This clonotype was recorded many times. This chain uses TRBV18 with TRBJ2-5, with 8 bases lining up with TRBD2. The CDR3 is 15 amino acids. J was trimmed by 5 bases and V by 2 bases; bases with no gene match: 7. Germline-derived CDR1 and CDR2 are KGHSH and LQKENI. CDR3 in DNA: TGTGCCAGCTCACCATCGGCTAGCGGGTTTGAGACCCAGTACTTC. The encoded protein is CASSPSASGFETQYF.

This clonotype appeared many times. Mismatch with germline at one junction end may stem from a read error. The J gene is TRBJ2-1, the V gene TRBV13; 7 bases match TRBD2. CDR3 length: 12 residues. Germline V gene data show CDR1 as PRHDT and CDR2 as FYEKMQ (reference sequence). The CDR3, as DNA: TGTGCCAGCAGCTTAGGCCGGGAGGCGCAGCTCTTC. Protein sequence: CASSLGREAQLF. The full variable domain, with the rest looked up from reference TRBV13 and TRBJ2-1, is AAGVIQSPRHLIKEKRETATLKCYPIPRHDTVYWYQQGPGQDPQFLISFYEKMQSDKGSIPDRFSAQQFSDYHSELNMSSLELGDSALYFCASSLGREAQLFGPGTRLTVL.

This clonotype was counted a few times. V and J are TRBV20-1 and TRBJ2-2; TRBD2 is a possible D gene (6 bases). This CDR3 comprises 14 residues. V lost 6 bases and J lost 5, with 16 bases in between. The V gene's germline CDR1 is DFQATT and CDR2 SNEGSKA (reference sequence). The CDR3, as DNA: TGCAGTGCCCAAGAGCAGGGAGGAACCGGGGAGCTGTTTTTT. It yields the protein CSAQEQGGTGELFF.

This clonotype has at least ten counts. The chain joins TRBV9 to TRBJ2-3; the match to TRBD1 covers 7 bases. V lost 3 bases to trimming and J lost 2 bases; unmatched junction nucleotides: 6. The germline V gene encodes CDR1 SGDLS and CDR2 YYNGEE. This CDR3 has 15 amino acids. The CDR3 DNA follows: TGTGCCAGCAGCGGACAGGGCTTTGTCACAGATACGCAGTATTTT. Protein: CASSGQGFVTDTQYF.

V and J are TRBV2 and TRBJ1-6; the match to TRBD1 covers 8 bases. The CDR3 consists of 18 residues. The V gene's germline CDR1 is SNHLY and CDR2 FYNNEI. The V gene end was trimmed by 6 bases and the J gene end by 1 base; junction bases not matched to a gene: 11. This chain's CDR3 is CASRPGGQGRSYNSPLHF. CDR3 sequence (DNA): TGTGCCAGCAGGCCCGGCGGACAGGGACGATCCTATAATTCACCCCTCCACTTT. Full variable domain (remainder filled in from reference TRBV2 and TRBJ1-6): EPEVTQTPSHQVTQMGQEVILRCVPISNHLYFYWYRQILGQKVEFLVSFYNNEISEKSEIFDDQFSVERPDGSNFTLKIRSTKLEDSAMYFCASRPGGQGRSYNSPLHFGNGTRLTVT.

This clonotype was seen at least ten times. The chain combines TRBV29-1 with TRBJ1-1; D is unclear. Trimming stripped 0 bases from V and 1 base from J, with 6 bases between. Germline loops: CDR1 SQVTM, CDR2 ANQGSEA. The length of the CDR3 is 13 residues. The CDR3 region is CSVEDGRNTEAFF. In DNA, the CDR3 is TGCAGCGTTGAAGATGGGAGGAACACTGAAGCTTTCTTT.

This clonotype has more than one count but fewer than ten. The chain combines TRBV7-9 with TRBJ2-7; D might be TRBD2 (5 bases). Trimming stripped 5 bases from V and 5 bases from J, with 16 bases between. From germline, CDR1 is SEHNR and CDR2 FQNEAQ (reference sequence). This CDR3 has 14 amino acids. DNA of the CDR3: TGTGCCAGCAGCCACCCAAGCCCTAGCCACGAGCAGTACTTC. Translated, it gives CASSHPSPSHEQYF.

In its sample, this clonotype was seen a few times. The chain recombines TRBV9 with TRBJ2-7; 7 nucleotides align to TRBD1. Per the germline V gene, CDR1 is SGDLS and CDR2 is YYNGEE. The CDR3 extends over 15 amino acids. With V trimmed by 3 bases and J by 0 bases, 6 bases remained unmatched. CDR3 amino acids: CASSAEWDSSYEQYF. CDR3 DNA sequence: TGTGCCAGCAGCGCCGAGTGGGACAGCTCCTACGAGCAGTACTTC. Together with reference TRBV9 and TRBJ2-7, the CDR3 gives the full variable domain: DSGVTQTPKHLITATGQRVTLRCSPRSGDLSVYWYQQSLDQGLQFLIQYYNGEERAKGNILERFSAQQFPDLHSELNLSSLELGDSALYFCASSAEWDSSYEQYFGPGTRLTVT.

Points on this clonotype: The conserved phenylalanine or tryptophan is not found at the CDR3 terminus, so this likely reflects a read error. It is unclear where the CDR3 begins or ends on the DNA, so no DNA is shown, and the CDR3 is as TCRdb lists it. The rearrangement links TRBV20-1 to TRBJ1-1; the D call of TRBD1 is as the table states it, not checked on the DNA. The CDR3 sequence runs 12 residues, both termini included. Germline V CDR1 and CDR2: DFQATT, SNEGSKA (reference sequence). This CDR3 reads CSAGAVGTEALC.

V is TRBV5-1 and J is TRBJ2-7; D not certain. The CDR3 spans 13 residues. Deletions cut 1 base from V and 3 bases from J, with 8 bases between. Germline assignment: CDR1 SGHRS and CDR2 YFSETQ. The CDR3 protein is CASSLTASYEQYF. In nucleotides, the CDR3 is TGCGCCAGCAGCTTGACAGCTAGCTACGAGCAGTACTTC.

The sample holds many counts of this clonotype. This sequence joins TRBV12-3 or TRBV12-4 and TRBJ2-7; 7 bases fit TRBD1. The CDR3 loop spans 14 amino acids. V lost 3 bases, J lost 7 bases, and 9 bases stayed unmatched. The CDR3 nucleotides are TGTGCCAGCAGTTTCGGCAGGACAGGAGGAGAGCAGTACTTC. Translated, it gives CASSFGRTGGEQYF.

The J gene is TRBJ2-7, the V gene TRBV7-9; 8 nucleotides line up with TRBD1. The CDR3 totals 14 residues. Germline-derived CDR1 and CDR2 are SEHNR and FQNEAQ (reference sequence). The J segment lost 3 bases and the V segment lost 5 bases, leaving 6 bases of the junction unmatched. The CDR3 is CASSRDRKRYEQYF. The CDR3 DNA follows: TGTGCCAGCAGCCGGGACAGGAAGCGCTACGAGCAGTACTTC. The full variable domain, in which reference TRBV7-9 and TRBJ2-7 provide the parts outside the CDR3, is DTGVSQNPRHKITKRGQNVTFRCDPISEHNRLYWYRQTLGQGPEFLTYFQNEAQLEKSRLLSDRFSAERPKGSFSTLEIQRTEQGDSAMYLCASSRDRKRYEQYFGPGTRLTVT.

This clonotype appeared a few times. The J gene is TRBJ1-4, the V gene TRBV6-2 or TRBV6-3; the D is unclear. Trimming cost V 5 bases and J 8 bases, with 12 bases left between them. Germline V gene data show CDR1 as MNHEY and CDR2 as SVGEGT. CDR3 length: 13 amino acids. CDR3 loop: CASSQLEYEKLFF. The CDR3 DNA follows: TGTGCCAGCAGTCAGTTGGAGTACGAAAAACTGTTTTTT.